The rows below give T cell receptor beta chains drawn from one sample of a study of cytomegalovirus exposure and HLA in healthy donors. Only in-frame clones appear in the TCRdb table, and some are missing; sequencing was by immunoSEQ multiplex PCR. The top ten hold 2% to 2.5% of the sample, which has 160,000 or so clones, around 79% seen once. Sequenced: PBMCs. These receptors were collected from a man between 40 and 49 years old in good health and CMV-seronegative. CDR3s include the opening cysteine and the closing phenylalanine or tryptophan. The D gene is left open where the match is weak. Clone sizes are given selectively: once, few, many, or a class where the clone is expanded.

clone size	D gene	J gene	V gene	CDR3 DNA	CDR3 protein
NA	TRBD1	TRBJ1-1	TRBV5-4	TGTGCCAGCAGCGACGGGACAGTGCAATTGAACACTGAAGCTTTCTTT	CASSDGTVQLNTEAFF
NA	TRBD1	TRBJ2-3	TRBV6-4	TGTGCCAGCAGTCCACAGGGGGCCACAGATACGCAGTATTTT	CASSPQGATDTQYF
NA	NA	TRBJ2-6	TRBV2	TGTGCCAGCAGTGTTCCTGGGGGCGGGGCCAACGTCCTGACTTTC	CASSVPGGGANVLTF
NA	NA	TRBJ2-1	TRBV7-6	TGTGCCAGCAGCCAGGGACTTCATAATGAGCAGTTCTTC	CASSQGLHNEQFF
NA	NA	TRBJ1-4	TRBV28	TGTGCCAGCAGTGAGATATTGGGGATACAGGGCAATGAAAAACTGTTTTTT	CASSEILGIQGNEKLFF
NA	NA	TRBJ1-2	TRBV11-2	TGTGCCAGCAGCCATCACTCAGGGTACTATGGCTACACCTTC	CASSHHSGYYGYTF
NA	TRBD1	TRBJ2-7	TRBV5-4	TGTGCCAGCAACCCGGCCGGGACAGGGGCCTACGAGCAGTACTTC	CASNPAGTGAYEQYF
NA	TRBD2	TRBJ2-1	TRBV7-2	TGTGCCAGCAGCGCCCTGGGAGGGGCATACAATGAGCAGTTCTTC	CASSALGGAYNEQFF
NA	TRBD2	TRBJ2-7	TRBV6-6	TGTGCCAGCAGTTCCTCGACTAGCGGGGCGTCCTACGAGCAGTACTTC	CASSSSTSGASYEQYF
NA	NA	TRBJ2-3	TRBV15	TGTGCCACCGGCGGGTCTCATAGCACAGATACGCAGTATTTT	CATGGSHSTDTQYF
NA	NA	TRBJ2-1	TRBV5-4	TGTGCCAGCAGCTCAACGCGCGTGTACAATGAGCAGTTCTTC	CASSSTRVYNEQFF
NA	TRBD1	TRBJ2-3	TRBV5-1	TGCGCCAGCAGCCGACAGGGAAGTATTTGGACAGATACGCAGTATTTT	CASSRQGSIWTDTQYF
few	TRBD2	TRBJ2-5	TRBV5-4	TGTGCCAGCAGACCGACTAGCGGGGGCCAAGAGACCCAGTACTTC	CASRPTSGGQETQYF
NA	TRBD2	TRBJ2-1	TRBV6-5	TGTGCCAGCAGTTACTCGATAGGAGCGGGAGGGAATGAGCAGTTCTTC	CASSYSIGAGGNEQFF
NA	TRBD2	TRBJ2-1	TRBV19	TGTGCCAGTAGTATGCGTACTCTAGCGGGAGGGACCTACAATGAGCAGTTCTTC	CASSMRTLAGGTYNEQFF
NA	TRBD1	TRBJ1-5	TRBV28	TGTGCCAGCAGTTTAGGGACAGGGGTCGGCCAGCCCCAGCATTTT	CASSLGTGVGQPQHF
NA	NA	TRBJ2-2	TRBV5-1	TGCGCCAGCGGCGGGGCGGGCACCGGGGAGCTGTTTTTT	CASGGAGTGELFF
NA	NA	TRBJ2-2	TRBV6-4	TGTGCCAGCAGCTCGGGACTGGCCACCGGGGAGCTGTTTTTT	CASSSGLATGELFF
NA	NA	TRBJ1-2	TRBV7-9	TGTGCCAGCAGCTTGACAGTGGACTATGGCTACACCTTC	CASSLTVDYGYTF
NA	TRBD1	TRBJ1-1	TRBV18	TGTGCCAGCTCAGCGACAGGGGCCTCGAACACTGAAGCTTTCTTT	CASSATGASNTEAFF
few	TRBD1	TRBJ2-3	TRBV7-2	TGTGCCAGCAGCCGGGACAGGGGCACAGATACGCAGTATTTT	CASSRDRGTDTQYF
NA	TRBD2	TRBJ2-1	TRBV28	TGTGCCAGCAGTTTAAAGGCAGGGAGGGTGAATGAGCAGTTCTTC	CASSLKAGRVNEQFF
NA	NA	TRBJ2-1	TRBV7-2	TGTGCCAGCAGCTTAGGACTCAGCGAGTACAATGAGCAGTTCTTC	CASSLGLSEYNEQFF
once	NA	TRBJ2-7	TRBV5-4	TGTGCCAGCAGCCTGTACTACGAGCAGTACTTC	CASSLYYEQYF
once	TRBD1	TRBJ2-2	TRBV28	TGTGCCTCCAGGGGGTACACCGGGGAGCTGTTTTTT	CASRGYTGELFF
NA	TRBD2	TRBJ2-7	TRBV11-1	TGTGCCAGCAGTGCAGGACTAGCGATTTCCTACGAGCAGTACTTC	CASSAGLAISYEQYF
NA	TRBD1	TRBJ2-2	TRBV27	TGTGCCAGCAGTACCTTCGGGACAGGGGGCGATTTAATGCTTCCCGGGGAGCTGTTTTTT	CASSTFGTGGDLMLPGELFF
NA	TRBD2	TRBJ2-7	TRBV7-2	TGTGCCAGCAGCCCACTAGCGGGAGGGGGCTCCTACGAGCAGTACTTC	CASSPLAGGGSYEQYF
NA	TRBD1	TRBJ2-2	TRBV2	TGTGCCAGCAACGAAGCAGGGGGCGCATACACCGGGGAGCTGTTTTTT	CASNEAGGAYTGELFF
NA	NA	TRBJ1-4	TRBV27	TGTGCCAGCAGCGAAATATTGGGACTGGGGAGTGAAAAACTGTTTTTT	CASSEILGLGSEKLFF
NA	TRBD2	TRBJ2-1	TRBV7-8	TGTGCCAGCAGCTTAGCCCTACCCCTTAGCGGGAGGGATGAGCAGTTCTTC	CASSLALPLSGRDEQFF
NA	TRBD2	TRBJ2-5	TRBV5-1	TGCGCCAGCAGCTTAGGCCTAGCGGGAGTCGGAGAGACCCAGTACTTC	CASSLGLAGVGETQYF
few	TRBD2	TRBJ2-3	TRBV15	TGTGCCACCAGCAGCGGGGAGGTAGCGGGAGGGGCAGATACGCAGTATTTT	CATSSGEVAGGADTQYF
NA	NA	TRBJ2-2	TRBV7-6	TGTGCCAGCAGCTTACTCGCGAACACCGGGGAGCTGTTTTTT	CASSLLANTGELFF
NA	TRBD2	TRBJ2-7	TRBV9	TGTGCCAGCAGCGGGGGGGGACACGAGCAGTACTTC	CASSGGGHEQYF
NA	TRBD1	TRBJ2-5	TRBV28	TGTGCCAGCAGTTCATCTCAACAGGGGGGAGAGACCCAGTACTTC	CASSSSQQGGETQYF
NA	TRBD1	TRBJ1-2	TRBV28	TGTGCCAGCAGTCCAGTCAACCGACAGGGCTATGGCTACACCTTC	CASSPVNRQGYGYTF
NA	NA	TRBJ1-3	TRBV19	TGTGCCAGTAGTGTCGTGAGATCTGGAAACACCATATATTTT	CASSVVRSGNTIYF
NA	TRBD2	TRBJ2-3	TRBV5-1	TGCGCCAGCAGCTTGGGGGGACTAGCCAGACCAGATACGCAGTATTTT	CASSLGGLARPDTQYF
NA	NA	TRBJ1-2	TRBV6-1	TGTGCCAGCAGTGAAGTCGGAGGGCTACAGTATGGCTACACCTTC	CASSEVGGLQYGYTF
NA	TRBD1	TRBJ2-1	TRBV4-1	TGCGCCAGCAGCCCTCCGGGACAGGGGTGGAATGAGCAGTTCTTC	CASSPPGQGWNEQFF
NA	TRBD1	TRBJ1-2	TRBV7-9	TGTGCCAGCAGCTGGGGACAGGGCCTAAACTATGGCTACACCTTC	CASSWGQGLNYGYTF
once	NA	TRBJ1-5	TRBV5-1	TGCGCCAGCAGCTTGACAGGGAACGGTCAGCCCCAGCATTTT	CASSLTGNGQPQHF
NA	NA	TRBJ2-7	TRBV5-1	TGCGCCAGCAGGGAGGGGTACGAGCAGTACTTC	CASREGYEQYF
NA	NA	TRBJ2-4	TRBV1	TGCACCAGCAGCCCCTGCCCCAGGGGGCGGGGAAACAGTCAGTACTTC	CTSSPCPRGRGNSQYF
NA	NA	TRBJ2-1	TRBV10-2	TGCGCCAGCAGTGACCGGGTTCCACGCAATGAGCAGTTCTTC	CASSDRVPRNEQFF
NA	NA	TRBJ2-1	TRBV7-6	TGTGCCAGCAGCCGTGAGCGGAGACCCTCCTACAATGAGCAGTTCTTC	CASSRERRPSYNEQFF
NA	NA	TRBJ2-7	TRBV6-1	TGTGCCAGCAGTGCACCTACACGCGGGGGCCTGGACTACGAGCAGTACTTC	CASSAPTRGGLDYEQYF
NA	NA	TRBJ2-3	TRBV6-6	TGTGCCAGCAGTTACCTTACAGGGTTTAGAGGGGATACGCAGTATTTT	CASSYLTGFRGDTQYF
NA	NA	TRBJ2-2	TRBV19	TGTGCCAGTAGTATCAGGAACTCGAACACCGGGGAGCTGTTTTTT	CASSIRNSNTGELFF
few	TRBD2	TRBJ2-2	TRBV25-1	TGTGCCAGCAGTCTTACGACTAGCGGGCCCGGGGAGCTGTTTTTT	CASSLTTSGPGELFF
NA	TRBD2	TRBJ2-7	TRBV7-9	TGTGCCAGCAGCCCACTGGAGGGGACTAGCCTCTACGAGCAGTACTTC	CASSPLEGTSLYEQYF
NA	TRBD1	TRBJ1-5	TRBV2	TGTGCCACCTCTTTTGGACAGGGCAATCAGCCCCAGCATTTT	CATSFGQGNQPQHF
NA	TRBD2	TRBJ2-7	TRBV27	TGTGCCAGCAGTTTTTCTAGCGGGAGGTCCTCCTACGAGCAGTACTTC	CASSFSSGRSSYEQYF
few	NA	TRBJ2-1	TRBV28	TGTGCCAGCAGGGGAGGAGGGCCCTCCTACAATGAGCAGTTCTTC	CASRGGGPSYNEQFF
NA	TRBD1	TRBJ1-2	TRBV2	TGTGCCAGCAGTGCCCAGGGGGCACTCTATGGCTACACCTTC	CASSAQGALYGYTF